This T cell receptor beta chain was recovered during a study of beta chain features in type 1 diabetes. Study details: What patients shared with healthy donors was a similar profile of age, gender and cell yields.

Study-level points and caveats: Reduced insertions and increased deletions marked VDJ junctions in type 1 diabetes patients. Patients and controls would be equally affected if PCR favored shorter templates. The analysis here could not establish whether HLA type shapes TCRB rearrangement. Moderate but significant shortening of TCRB CDR3s was recorded in all four CD4+ subsets from Type 1 diabetes patients.

Expressed TCRB transcripts were sequenced because the isolated RNA had all been reverse transcribed beforehand. Sequencing was performed with immunoSEQ multiplex PCR; in TCRdb, only in-frame clones are kept and a portion is missing. The table includes 600,000 to 700,000 clones, around 12% detected once. Germline assignment: CDR1 MDHEN and CDR2 SYDVKM. The CDR3 extends over 13 amino acids. The V gene lost 3 bases and the J gene lost 2 bases, with 2 bases spanning the gap. A remark on this clone: Its target is unknown. Other nucleotide sequences from this sample produce the same CDR3.

What was sequenced was naive CD4+ T cells from blood. The J gene is TRBJ2-6, the V gene TRBV28; D unclear. The TCR sequence derives from a man aged 25-40 years with type 1 diabetes. The CDR3 nucleotides read TGTGCCAGCAGTTTGGCTGGGGCCAACGTCCTGACTTTC. This encodes CASSLAGANVLTF.